The 17 T cell receptor beta chains below all came from one sample that was sequenced in a study of CD8 T cells in Susac syndrome. Reverse transcription of roughly 0.5 to 1 ug RNA used random hexamers. TCRdb reprocessed the immunoSEQ multiplex PCR reads via MiXCR and lists one record per CDR3 protein. The sample has 120,000 or so distinct CDR3 sequences; less than 95% are singletons. The specimen was CD4+ T cells from PBMCs. The receptor source for this set is a human donor with multiple sclerosis.

The genes are TRBV7-9 and TRBJ2-1, with D perhaps matching TRBD2 (5 bases). Germline-derived CDR1 and CDR2 are SEHNR and FQNEAQ (reference sequence). V was trimmed by 5 bases and J by 8 bases, leaving 22 bases between them. The CDR3 runs 16 residues. DNA for the CDR3: TGTGCCAGCAGCCGAGGTGGGAGTAGTGTAGCCCATGAGCAGTTCTTC. Its protein is CASSRGGSSVAHEQFF.

The J gene is TRBJ1-3, the V gene TRBV20-1; D remains ambiguous. Germline V gene sequence: CDR1 DFQATT, CDR2 SNEGSKA (reference sequence). V was pared by 6 bases and J by 4 bases, with 13 bases between. This CDR3 spans 13 amino acids. CDR3 sequence: CSAEDRFGNTIYF. The CDR3 DNA reads as TGCAGTGCCGAAGACCGGTTCGGAAACACCATATATTTT.

This chain connects TRBV28 to TRBJ1-1; no firm D call. The ends were cut back, 0 bases at V and 1 base at J, with 3 bases in the middle. CDR1 is MDHEN and CDR2 is SYDVKM in the germline V gene. This CDR3 region has 13 residues. The CDR3 sequence: CASSLWKNTEAFF. The CDR3 DNA reads TGTGCCAGCAGTTTATGGAAGAACACTGAAGCTTTCTTT.

The CDR3 protein is CASTQGSGANVLTF. The DNA of the CDR3 is TGTGCCAGCACCCAGGGTTCTGGGGCCAACGTCCTGACTTTC. This sequence joins TRBV3-1 and TRBJ2-6, with TRBD1 as a possible D gene (5 bases). Germline lookup yields CDR1 LGHDT and CDR2 YNNKEL (reference sequence). The CDR3 length is 14 residues. V lost 7 bases, J lost 1 base, and 8 bases lay in between.

This rearrangement joins TRBV29-1 to TRBJ2-2, with 7 bases identical to TRBD1. The CDR3 runs 14 residues. V shed 6 bases, J shed 5 bases, and the junction held 9 bases outside the gene matches. From germline, CDR1 is SQVTM and CDR2 ANQGSEA. For the CDR3, the DNA is TGCAGCGTAGGGACAGACCTATGGACCGGGGAGCTGTTTTTT. This translates into CSVGTDLWTGELFF.

This clonotype appeared once. The V call is TRBV12-3 or TRBV12-4, the J call TRBJ2-5; 7 nucleotides align to TRBD2. V trimming: 7 bases; J trimming: 9 bases; junction bases outside the gene matches: 11. This CDR3 spans 13 amino acids. Here the CDR3 DNA reads TGTGCCAGCACCCGGGGGGAGAGCCCAGCCCAGTACTTC. Translation gives CASTRGESPAQYF.

The V and J genes are TRBV3-1 and TRBJ1-1; D possibly corresponds to TRBD1 (5 bases). CDR1 and CDR2 from the germline V gene are LGHDT and YNNKEL (reference sequence). The CDR3 contains 14 residues. Trimming pared 1 base from V and 6 bases from J, leaving 12 bases between. Written as DNA, the CDR3 is TGTGCCAGCAGCCAAGTGTGGGGGTTCGCTGAAGCTTTCTTT. Translated: CASSQVWGFAEAFF.

The rearrangement links TRBV5-1 to TRBJ1-1; no clear D. V lost 1 base, J lost 3 bases, and 7 bases lay in between. Germline V gives CDR1 SGHRS, CDR2 YFSETQ. The length of the CDR3 is 13 residues. The CDR3 loop reads CASSLIGHTEAFF. Here the CDR3 DNA reads TGCGCCAGCAGCTTGATTGGGCACACTGAAGCTTTCTTT.

The chain uses TRBV3-1 and TRBJ1-1; maybe TRBD1 (6 bases). The germline CDR1 and CDR2 sequences are LGHDT and YNNKEL (reference sequence). This CDR3 has 14 residues. Trimming removed 2 bases from V and 11 bases from J, with 18 bases in between. The CDR3 region has the DNA TGTGCCAGCAGCCAATCTTTGGGGGCAAGCGAGGCTTTCTTT. This encodes CASSQSLGASEAFF.

Here the CDR3 reads CASSYRMTQYF. The CDR3 region has the DNA TGTGCCAGCAGCTACCGCATGACCCAGTACTTC. The V call is TRBV7-2, the J call TRBJ2-5; D unclear. Per the germline V gene, CDR1 is SGHTA and CDR2 is FQGNSA. The V end lost 4 bases, the J end lost 7 bases, and 7 bases lay between the germline ends. The CDR3 is 11 residues long.

The rearrangement uses TRBV2 and TRBJ2-5; possibly TRBD2 for D (5 bases). Germline loops: CDR1 SNHLY, CDR2 FYNNEI. Trimming removed 8 bases at V and 6 bases at J, with 16 bases between. The CDR3 covers 13 residues. This CDR3 reads CASERTPLQTQYF. The CDR3 DNA follows: TGTGCCAGCGAAAGGACTCCGCTCCAGACCCAGTACTTC.

The gene calls are TRBV30 and TRBJ1-2, with D possibly matching TRBD1 (6 bases). CDR1 is GTSNPN, CDR2 SVGIG, per germline (reference sequence). The length of the CDR3 is 13 residues. Trimming left V 2 bases short and J 8 bases short, with 15 bases between. In nucleotides, the CDR3 is TGTGCCTGGAGTTTCAACCCAGGGGAGGGCTACACCTTC. Encoded protein: CAWSFNPGEGYTF. The full variable domain, in which reference TRBV30 and TRBJ1-2 provide the parts outside the CDR3, is SQTIHQWPATLVQPVGSPLSLECTVEGTSNPNLYWYRQAAGRGLQLLFYSVGIGQISSEVPQNLSASRPQDRQFILSSKKLLLSDSGFYLCAWSFNPGEGYTFGSGTRLTVV.

The chain carries TRBV12-3 or TRBV12-4 and TRBJ2-1; 8 bases line up with TRBD1. Losses at the gene ends were 6 bases for V and 7 bases for J; bases not matched to a gene: 5. The CDR3 contains 13 residues. CDR3 loop: CASRSDRVNEQFF. The CDR3 nucleotides are TGTGCCAGCAGATCGGACAGGGTAAATGAGCAGTTCTTC.

CDR3 DNA sequence: TGTGCCAGTAGTAACTACCAAACAGGGGTGTGGTACAATGAGCAGTTCTTC. It is translated as CASSNYQTGVWYNEQFF. The rearrangement joins TRBV19 to TRBJ2-1; TRBD1 agrees at 7 bases. The CDR3 has 17 residues. Losses at the gene ends were 4 bases for V and 4 bases for J; bases not matched to a gene: 13. The germline V gene has CDR1 LNHDA and CDR2 SQIVND (reference sequence).

The V and J genes are TRBV6-6 and TRBJ1-2; D may be TRBD1 (5 bases). The CDR3 extends over 16 amino acids. The V end lost 6 bases, the J end lost 1 base, and 18 bases lay between the germline ends. Germline V lookup: CDR1 MNHNY, CDR2 SVGAGI (reference sequence). CDR3 region: CASSPRSRRGNYGYTF. As DNA, the CDR3 is TGTGCCAGCAGCCCGAGGAGCCGAAGGGGTAACTATGGCTACACCTTC.

The CDR3 here is CASQWTVSVDGYTF. CDR3 nucleotides: TGTGCCAGCCAGTGGACAGTTAGCGTGGATGGCTACACCTTC. The chain is built from TRBV2 and TRBJ1-2; tentatively, D is TRBD1 (6 bases). This CDR3 contains 14 residues. V lost 8 bases to trimming and J lost 6 bases, with 19 bases between them. CDR1 is SNHLY, CDR2 FYNNEI, per germline.

This chain uses TRBV24-1 with TRBJ2-2; D perhaps matches TRBD2 (6 bases). The germline gives CDR1 KGHDR, CDR2 SFDVKD. The CDR3 consists of 14 residues. V lost 4 bases and J 1 base, leaving 6 bases between the germline ends. The CDR3 DNA is TGTGCCACCAGTGAGGGGGGGAACACCGGGGAGCTGTTTTTT. Translating it yields CATSEGGNTGELFF.